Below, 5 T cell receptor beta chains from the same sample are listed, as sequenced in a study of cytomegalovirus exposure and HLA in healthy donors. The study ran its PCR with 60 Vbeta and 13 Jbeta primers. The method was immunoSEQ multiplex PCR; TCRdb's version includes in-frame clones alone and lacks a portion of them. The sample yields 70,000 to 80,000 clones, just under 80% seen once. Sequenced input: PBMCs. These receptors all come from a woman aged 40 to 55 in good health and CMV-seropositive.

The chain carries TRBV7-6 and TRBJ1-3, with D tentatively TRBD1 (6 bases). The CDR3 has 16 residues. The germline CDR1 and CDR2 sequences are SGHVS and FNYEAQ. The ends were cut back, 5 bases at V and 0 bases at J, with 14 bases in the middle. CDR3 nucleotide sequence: TGTGCCAGCAGCCCCTCAACAGGGCGCTCTGGAAACACCATATATTTT. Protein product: CASSPSTGRSGNTIYF.

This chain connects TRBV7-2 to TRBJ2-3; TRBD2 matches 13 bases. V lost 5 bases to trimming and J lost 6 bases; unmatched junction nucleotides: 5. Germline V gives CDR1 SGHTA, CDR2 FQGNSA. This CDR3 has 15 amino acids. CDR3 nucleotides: TGTGCCAGCAGCCTCGGACTAGCGGGGGCCGATACGCAGTATTTT. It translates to CASSLGLAGADTQYF.

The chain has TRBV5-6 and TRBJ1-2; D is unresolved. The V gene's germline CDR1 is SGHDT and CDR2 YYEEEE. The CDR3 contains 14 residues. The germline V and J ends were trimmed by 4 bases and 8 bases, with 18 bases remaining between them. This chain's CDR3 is CASSPGPSGLGYTF. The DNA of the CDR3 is TGTGCCAGCAGCCCCGGACCCAGCGGATTGGGCTACACCTTC.

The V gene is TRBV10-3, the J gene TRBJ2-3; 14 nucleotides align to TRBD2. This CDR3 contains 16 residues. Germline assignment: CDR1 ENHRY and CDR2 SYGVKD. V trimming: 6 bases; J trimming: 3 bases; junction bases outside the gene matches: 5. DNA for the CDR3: TGTGCCATCAGGGACGGACTAGCGGGGGGAACAGATACGCAGTATTTT. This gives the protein CAIRDGLAGGTDTQYF.

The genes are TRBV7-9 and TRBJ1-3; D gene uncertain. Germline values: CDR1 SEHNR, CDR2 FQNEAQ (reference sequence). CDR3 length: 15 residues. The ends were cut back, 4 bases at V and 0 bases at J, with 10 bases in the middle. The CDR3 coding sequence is TGTGCCAGCAGCTCAACCGGTAGCTCTGGAAACACCATATATTTT. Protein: CASSSTGSSGNTIYF. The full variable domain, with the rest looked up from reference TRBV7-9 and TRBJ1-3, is DTGVSQNPRHKITKRGQNVTFRCDPISEHNRLYWYRQTLGQGPEFLTYFQNEAQLEKSRLLSDRFSAERPKGSFSTLEIQRTEQGDSAMYLCASSSTGSSGNTIYFGEGSWLTVV.